One TCR beta chain is described in this entry. The data derive from a study of blood T cell repertoires in COVID-19. The table came from immunoSEQ multiplex PCR; TCRdb's copy has only in-frame clones and leaves some out. The sample comprises 50,000 to 65,000 clones, 84% of which are singletons, and 16% rests with the top ten. The sample comprised peripheral blood. This clonotype was sampled from a man in his 60s with COVID-19, enrolled during active disease.

CDR3 DNA sequence: TGTGCCAGCAGTTACGGTCCCGAACAGGGGAATGGCTACACCTTC. Translating gives CASSYGPEQGNGYTF. The genes are TRBV6-5 and TRBJ1-2, with 7 bases lining up with TRBD1. The germline V gene encodes CDR1 MNHEY and CDR2 SVGAGI. V shed 2 bases and J 6 bases; nucleotides not matched to a gene: 9. The CDR3 is made up of 15 amino acids.